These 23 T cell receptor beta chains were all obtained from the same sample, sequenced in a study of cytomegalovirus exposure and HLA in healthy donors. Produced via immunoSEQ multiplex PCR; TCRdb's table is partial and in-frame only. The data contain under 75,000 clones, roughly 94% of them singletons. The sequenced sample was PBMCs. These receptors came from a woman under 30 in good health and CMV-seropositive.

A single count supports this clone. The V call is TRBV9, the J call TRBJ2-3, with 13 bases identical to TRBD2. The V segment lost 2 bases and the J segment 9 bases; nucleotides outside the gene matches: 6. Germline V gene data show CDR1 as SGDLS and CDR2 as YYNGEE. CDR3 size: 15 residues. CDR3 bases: TGTGCCAGCAGCGTTACTAGCGGGGGGGCTCGGACGCAGTATTTT. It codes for CASSVTSGGARTQYF.

CDR3 nucleotides: TGCAGCGTTGATAACGGACTAGCCCCCTACAATGAGCAGTTCTTC. Translated: CSVDNGLAPYNEQFF. V gene TRBV29-1 combines with J gene TRBJ2-1; 8 bases align to TRBD2. J gave up 2 bases and V 3 bases, and 6 bases lay outside the gene matches. From germline, CDR1 is SQVTM and CDR2 ANQGSEA. The CDR3 has 15 amino acids.

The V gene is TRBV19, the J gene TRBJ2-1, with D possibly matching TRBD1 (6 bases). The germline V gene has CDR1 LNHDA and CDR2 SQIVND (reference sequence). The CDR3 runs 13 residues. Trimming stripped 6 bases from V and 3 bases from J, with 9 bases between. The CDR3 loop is CASRSQGYNEQFF. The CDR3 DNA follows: TGTGCCAGTAGGTCACAGGGCTACAATGAGCAGTTCTTC.

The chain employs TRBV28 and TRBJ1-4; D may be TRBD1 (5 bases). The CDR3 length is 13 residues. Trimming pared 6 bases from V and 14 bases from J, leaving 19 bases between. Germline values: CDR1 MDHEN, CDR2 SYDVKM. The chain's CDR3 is CASSPTATGRLFF. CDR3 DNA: TGTGCCAGCAGCCCCACCGCCACAGGTAGGCTGTTTTTT.

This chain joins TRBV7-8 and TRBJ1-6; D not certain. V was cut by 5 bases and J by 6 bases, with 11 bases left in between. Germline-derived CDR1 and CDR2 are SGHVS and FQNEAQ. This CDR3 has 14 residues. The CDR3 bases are TGTGCCAGCAGCCGAGGACTGATTAATTCACCCCTCCACTTT. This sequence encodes CASSRGLINSPLHF.

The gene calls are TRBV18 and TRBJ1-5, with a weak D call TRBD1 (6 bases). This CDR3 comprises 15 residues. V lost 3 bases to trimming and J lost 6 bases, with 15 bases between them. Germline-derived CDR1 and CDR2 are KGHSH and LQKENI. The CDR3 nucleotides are TGTGCCAGCTCACCGGACCAGGGGATCGGTCAGCCCCAGCATTTT. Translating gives CASSPDQGIGQPQHF.

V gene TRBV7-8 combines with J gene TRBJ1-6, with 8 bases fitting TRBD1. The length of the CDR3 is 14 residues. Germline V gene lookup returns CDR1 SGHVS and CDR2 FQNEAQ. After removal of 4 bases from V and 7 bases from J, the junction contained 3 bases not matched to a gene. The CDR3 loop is CASSSDRGNSPLHF. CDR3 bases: TGTGCCAGCAGCTCCGACAGGGGAAATTCACCCCTCCACTTT.

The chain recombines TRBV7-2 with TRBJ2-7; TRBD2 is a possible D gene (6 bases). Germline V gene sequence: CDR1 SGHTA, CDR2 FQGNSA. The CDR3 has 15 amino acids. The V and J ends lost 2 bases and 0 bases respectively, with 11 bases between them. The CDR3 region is CASSLSVTSSYEQYF. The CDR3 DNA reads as TGTGCCAGCAGCTTATCCGTGACTAGCTCCTACGAGCAGTACTTC.

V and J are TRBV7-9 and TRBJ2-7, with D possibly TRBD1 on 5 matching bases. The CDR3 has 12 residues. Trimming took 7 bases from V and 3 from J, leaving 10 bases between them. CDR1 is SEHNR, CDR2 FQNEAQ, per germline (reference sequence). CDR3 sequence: CASTDSNYEQYF. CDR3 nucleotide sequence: TGTGCCAGCACCGACAGCAACTACGAGCAGTACTTC.

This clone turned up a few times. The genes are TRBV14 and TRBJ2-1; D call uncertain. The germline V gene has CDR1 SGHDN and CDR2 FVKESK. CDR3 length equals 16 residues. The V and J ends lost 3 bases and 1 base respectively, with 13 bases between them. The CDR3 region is CASSQQRVASYNEQFF. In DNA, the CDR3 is TGTGCCAGCAGCCAGCAACGGGTGGCTTCCTACAATGAGCAGTTCTTC.

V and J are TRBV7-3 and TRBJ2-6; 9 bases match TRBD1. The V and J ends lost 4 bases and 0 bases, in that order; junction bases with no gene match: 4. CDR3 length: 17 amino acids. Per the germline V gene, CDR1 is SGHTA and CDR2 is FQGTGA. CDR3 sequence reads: CASSYNRGHSGANVLTF. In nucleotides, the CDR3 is TGTGCCAGCAGCTACAACAGGGGGCACTCTGGGGCCAACGTCCTGACTTTC. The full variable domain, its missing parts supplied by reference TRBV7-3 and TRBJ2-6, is GAGVSQTPSNKVTEKGKYVELRCDPISGHTALYWYRQSLGQGPEFLIYFQGTGAADDSGLPNDRFFAVRPEGSVSTLKIQRTERGDSAVYLCASSYNRGHSGANVLTFGAGSRLTVL.

CDR3 DNA sequence: TGTGCCAGCAGCGGAGGACAGAGGGCCTACGAGCAGTACTTC. It encodes CASSGGQRAYEQYF. The chain uses TRBV13 and TRBJ2-7, with a tentative D call TRBD1 (6 bases). The V gene lost 5 bases and the J gene lost 2 bases, with 13 bases spanning the gap. The CDR3 runs to 14 residues. From germline, CDR1 is PRHDT and CDR2 FYEKMQ (reference sequence).

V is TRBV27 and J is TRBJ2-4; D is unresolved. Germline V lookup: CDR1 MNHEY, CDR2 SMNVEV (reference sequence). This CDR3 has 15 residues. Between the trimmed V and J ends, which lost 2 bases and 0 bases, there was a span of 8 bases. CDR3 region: CASSLTLVAKNIQYF. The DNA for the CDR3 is TGTGCCAGCAGTTTAACGTTAGTAGCCAAAAACATTCAGTACTTC.

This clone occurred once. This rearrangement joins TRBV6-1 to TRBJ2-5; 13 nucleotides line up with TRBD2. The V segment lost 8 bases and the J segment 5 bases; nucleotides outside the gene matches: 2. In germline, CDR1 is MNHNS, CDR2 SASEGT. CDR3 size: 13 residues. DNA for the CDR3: TGTGCCAGCGGACTAGCGGGAGAGGAGACCCAGTACTTC. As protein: CASGLAGEETQYF.

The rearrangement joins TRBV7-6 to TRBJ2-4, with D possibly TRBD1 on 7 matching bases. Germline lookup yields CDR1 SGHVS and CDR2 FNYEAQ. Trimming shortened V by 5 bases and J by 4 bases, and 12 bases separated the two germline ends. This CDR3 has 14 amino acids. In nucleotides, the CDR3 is TGTGCCAGCAGCCGGGGGACAGCTAAAAACATTCAGTACTTC. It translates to CASSRGTAKNIQYF.

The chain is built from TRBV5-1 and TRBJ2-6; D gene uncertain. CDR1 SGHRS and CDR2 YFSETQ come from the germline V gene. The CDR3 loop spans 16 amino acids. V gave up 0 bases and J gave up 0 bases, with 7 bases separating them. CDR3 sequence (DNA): TGCGCCAGCAGCTTGGCCCTCAGCTCTGGGGCCAACGTCCTGACTTTC. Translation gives CASSLALSSGANVLTF.

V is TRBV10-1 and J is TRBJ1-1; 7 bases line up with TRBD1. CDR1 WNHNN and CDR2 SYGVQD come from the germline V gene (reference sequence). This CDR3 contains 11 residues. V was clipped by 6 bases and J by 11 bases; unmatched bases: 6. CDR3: CASSPDRVAFF. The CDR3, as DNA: TGCGCCAGCAGCCCTGACAGGGTTGCTTTCTTT.

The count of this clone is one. CDR3 protein: CASRQVDPPQHF. The DNA for the CDR3 is TGTGCCAGCAGGCAGGTCGATCCCCCCCAGCATTTT. The rearrangement joins TRBV28 to TRBJ1-5; D not certain. Trimming took 6 bases from V and 10 from J, leaving 13 bases between them. The CDR3 runs to 12 residues. From germline, CDR1 is MDHEN and CDR2 SYDVKM.

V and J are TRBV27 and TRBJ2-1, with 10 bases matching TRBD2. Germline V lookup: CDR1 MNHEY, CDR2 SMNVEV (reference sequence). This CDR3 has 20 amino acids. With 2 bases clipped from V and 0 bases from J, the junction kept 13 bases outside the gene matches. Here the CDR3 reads CASSLRFLAGDGSSYNEQFF. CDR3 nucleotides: TGTGCCAGCAGTTTAAGGTTTCTAGCGGGAGATGGGAGCTCCTACAATGAGCAGTTCTTC.

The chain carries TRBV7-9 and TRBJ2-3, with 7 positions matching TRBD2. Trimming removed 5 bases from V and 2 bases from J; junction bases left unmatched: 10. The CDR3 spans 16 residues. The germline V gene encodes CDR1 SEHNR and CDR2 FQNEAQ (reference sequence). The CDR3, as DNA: TGTGCCAGCAGCCCTCGACTAGCTGCTTTCACAGATACGCAGTATTTT. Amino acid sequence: CASSPRLAAFTDTQYF. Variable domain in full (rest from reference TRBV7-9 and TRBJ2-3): DTGVSQNPRHKITKRGQNVTFRCDPISEHNRLYWYRQTLGQGPEFLTYFQNEAQLEKSRLLSDRFSAERPKGSFSTLEIQRTEQGDSAMYLCASSPRLAAFTDTQYFGPGTRLTVL.

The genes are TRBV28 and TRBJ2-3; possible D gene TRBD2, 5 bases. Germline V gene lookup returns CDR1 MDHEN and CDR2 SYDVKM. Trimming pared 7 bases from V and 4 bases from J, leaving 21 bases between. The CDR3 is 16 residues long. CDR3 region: CASTTWRLGRSDTQYF. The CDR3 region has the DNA TGTGCCAGCACCACCTGGAGGTTAGGGAGATCAGATACGCAGTATTTT.

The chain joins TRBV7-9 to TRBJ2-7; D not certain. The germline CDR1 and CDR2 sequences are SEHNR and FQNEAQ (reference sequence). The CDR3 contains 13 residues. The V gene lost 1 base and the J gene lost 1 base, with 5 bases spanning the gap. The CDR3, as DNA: TGTGCCAGCAGCTTAGTACAGTCCTACGAGCAGTACTTC. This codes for CASSLVQSYEQYF.

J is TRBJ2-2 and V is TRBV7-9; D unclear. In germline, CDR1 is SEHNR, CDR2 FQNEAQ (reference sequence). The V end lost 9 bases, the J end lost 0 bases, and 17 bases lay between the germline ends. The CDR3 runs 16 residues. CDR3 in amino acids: CASVHRDEPNTGELFF. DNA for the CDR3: TGTGCCAGTGTCCATAGAGATGAGCCGAACACCGGGGAGCTGTTTTTT.